The entry that follows covers one T cell receptor (beta chain) sequence. This receptor's antigen is unknown. No much larger clonotype is one base removed from it; base qualities were not supplied. Library generation was performed with RT-PCR. TCRdb lists the instrument as Illumina HiSeq 2500. TCRdb reprocessed the public reads (quality trimming at Q25 with fastp, clone calling with MiXCR) and kept in-frame beta chains. Identical CDR3 protein sequences are pooled into one entry, listed with their most common genes and DNA. This sample has 590,000 or so distinct CDR3 sequences in its table, and 13% to 15% of those were observed once. The ten top clones hold 7.5% to 9% of the sample. This sample is drawn from a study of response to subunit inactivated influenza vaccine (dated by TCRdb to 2016 to 2018). Some background on the complete study: Deep quantitative profiling of the T cell receptor repertoire was used in the study to follow responses to a trivalent subunit inactivated influenza vaccine.

V lost 7 bases and J lost 5 bases; the stretch between them is 18 bases long. The CDR3 measures 14 amino acids from cysteine to phenylalanine. The CDR3 DNA has 42 bases and is translated from base 1. For CDR1 and CDR2, the germline V gene lists MNHEY and SVGEGT. Results and caveats for the whole study, not just this receptor: The authors proposed that each seasonal influenza vaccination may bring in only a limited number of new T cells.

The sequence was obtained from a man in his fifties who received an inactivated influenza vaccine. Donor details come from another sample of the same person, matched by shared clones. The chain is assembled from TRBV6-2 or TRBV6-3 and TRBJ2-7; perhaps TRBD1 is the D gene, with 6 bases matching. The input for sequencing was PBMCs from blood, taken around 14 days before vaccination. Read as DNA, the sequence is TGTGCCAGCACCGGACAGCCCGAATACGACGAGCAGTACTTC. Its protein is CASTGQPEYDEQYF.